The 20 T cell receptor beta chains below all came from one sample that was sequenced in a study of blood T cells in healthy people across ages. The use of a sample-barcoded 5' primer and a J-beta primer mix characterized a second PCR of roughly 6 to 11 cycles. From the 5' RACE reads, TCRdb called clonotypes with MiXCR, one entry per CDR3 protein. The sample yields about 570,000 distinct CDR3 sequences, roughly a quarter seen once. Sequenced sample: blood. Every receptor here comes from a woman aged 70 to 79 in good health.

This clonotype has only a few counts. This may stem from a read error, because a much larger clone lies one nucleotide away. The CDR3 end shows no conserved phenylalanine or tryptophan, and so a read error is likely. The chain employs TRBV7-9 and TRBJ2-7, with 7 bases that match TRBD1. This CDR3 spans 13 amino acids. The V and J ends lost 6 bases and 0 bases, in that order; junction bases with no gene match: 2. Germline-derived CDR1 and CDR2 are SEHNR and FQNEAQ (reference sequence). The CDR3 sequence is CASRRDSSYEQYS. Written as DNA, the CDR3 is TGTGCCAGCAGACGGGACAGCTCCTACGAGCAGTACTCC.

This clonotype was seen repeatedly, ten times or more. V gene TRBV6-6 combines with J gene TRBJ2-5, with a tentative D call TRBD2 (6 bases). Germline V gene data show CDR1 as MNHNY and CDR2 as SVGAGI (reference sequence). The CDR3 sequence is 14 residues long. Trimming removed 10 bases from V and 0 bases from J, with 15 bases in between. CDR3 sequence: CATAPGLYQETQYF. The DNA for the CDR3 is TGTGCCACCGCCCCGGGACTTTACCAAGAGACCCAGTACTTC.

The chain employs TRBV7-3 and TRBJ2-3; TRBD2 might be the D (5 bases). The V and J ends lost 2 bases and 2 bases respectively, with 8 bases between them. CDR3 length: 14 residues. CDR1 SGHTA and CDR2 FQGTGA come from the germline V gene. CDR3: CASSLRGPTDTQYF. The CDR3 coding sequence is TGTGCCAGCAGCTTACGAGGGCCCACAGATACGCAGTATTTT. Combining the CDR3 with reference TRBV7-3 and TRBJ2-3 gives the whole variable domain GAGVSQTPSNKVTEKGKYVELRCDPISGHTALYWYRQSLGQGPEFLIYFQGTGAADDSGLPNDRFFAVRPEGSVSTLKIQRTERGDSAVYLCASSLRGPTDTQYFGPGTRLTVL.

The rearrangement links TRBV29-1 to TRBJ1-2; perhaps TRBD1 as D (6 bases). Trimming took 1 base from V and 4 from J, leaving 16 bases between them. The germline V gene encodes CDR1 SQVTM and CDR2 ANQGSEA. The CDR3 spans 15 residues. CDR3 nucleotides: TGCAGCGTTGAAGGGGGGGCCGGACGGTTCTATGGCTACACCTTC. Its protein is CSVEGGAGRFYGYTF.

A few counts support this clonotype. The rearrangement links TRBV5-1 to TRBJ1-2, with 10 positions matching TRBD1. This CDR3 comprises 14 residues. With 4 bases clipped from V and 5 bases from J, the junction kept 5 bases outside the gene matches. CDR1 SGHRS and CDR2 YFSETQ come from the germline V gene. The CDR3 sequence: CASSMGQGLYGYTF. The CDR3 DNA is TGCGCCAGCAGCATGGGACAGGGGTTATATGGCTACACCTTC. Drawing the rest from reference TRBV5-1 and TRBJ1-2, the complete variable domain is KAGVTQTPRYLIKTRGQQVTLSCSPISGHRSVSWYQQTPGQGLQFLFEYFSETQRNKGNFPGRFSGRQFSNSRSEMNVSTLELGDSALYLCASSMGQGLYGYTFGSGTRLTVV.

This rearrangement joins TRBV6-6 to TRBJ2-5, with D unclear. Between the trimmed V and J ends, which lost 6 bases and 4 bases, there was a span of 15 bases. This CDR3 is 14 amino acids long. Germline V gene data show CDR1 as MNHNY and CDR2 as SVGAGI (reference sequence). Written as DNA, the CDR3 is TGTGCCAGCAGCACCCCCAGTGGTCCAGAGACCCAGTACTTC. Translation: CASSTPSGPETQYF.

This clonotype was counted only a few times. This chain connects TRBV29-1 to TRBJ2-1; D remains unclear. V lost 6 bases, J lost 0 bases, and 6 bases lay in between. Per the germline V gene, CDR1 is SQVTM and CDR2 is ANQGSEA. CDR3 length equals 12 residues. CDR3 protein: CSVSPSYNEQFF. The CDR3 DNA reads TGCAGCGTCTCGCCCTCCTACAATGAGCAGTTCTTC.

The chain joins TRBV9 to TRBJ2-7, with 9 nucleotides matching TRBD2. J gave up 3 bases and V 2 bases, and 3 bases lay outside the gene matches. The CDR3 spans 14 residues. Germline V gene lookup returns CDR1 SGDLS and CDR2 YYNGEE. The CDR3 sequence is CASSVSGGRYEQYF. The DNA of the CDR3 is TGTGCCAGCAGCGTTAGCGGGGGCCGCTACGAGCAGTACTTC.

J is TRBJ1-1 and V is TRBV2; D might be TRBD1 (5 bases). The V and J ends lost 6 bases and 1 base respectively, with 9 bases between them. The CDR3 loop spans 13 amino acids. Germline V gene data show CDR1 as SNHLY and CDR2 as FYNNEI. The CDR3, as DNA: TGTGCCAGCAGCGGACACCCGAACACTGAAGCTTTCTTT. Its translation: CASSGHPNTEAFF.

V usage is TRBV6-5 and J usage is TRBJ1-2, with D unclear. The V end was cut by 0 bases, the J end by 2 bases, with 10 bases between. The CDR3 spans 15 residues. Germline values: CDR1 MNHEY, CDR2 SVGAGI. The chain's CDR3 is CASSYSIAQNYGYTF. In DNA form, the CDR3 reads TGTGCCAGCAGTTACTCGATCGCCCAGAACTATGGCTACACCTTC.

This clonotype has a handful of counts. The rearrangement joins TRBV7-9 to TRBJ2-1; the D is unclear. Germline CDR1 is SEHNR and CDR2 is FQNEAQ (reference sequence). CDR3 length: 16 residues. Trimming removed 6 bases from V and 1 base from J, with 16 bases in between. Here the CDR3 reads CASSPGQSLSYNEQFF. CDR3 DNA: TGTGCCAGCAGTCCTGGGCAGAGTTTGTCCTACAATGAGCAGTTCTTC.

The chain employs TRBV7-2 and TRBJ2-5; TRBD2 matches 12 bases. Germline lookup yields CDR1 SGHTA and CDR2 FQGNSA. This CDR3 contains 18 residues. CDR3 protein: CAGSLDPPGLAGQETQYF. CDR3 bases: TGTGCTGGCAGCTTAGATCCTCCGGGACTAGCGGGTCAAGAGACCCAGTACTTC.

This sequence joins TRBV24-1 and TRBJ2-2; 8 nucleotides match TRBD1. Trimming removed 5 bases from V and 4 bases from J; junction bases left unmatched: 14. CDR3 length: 18 residues. Per germline, CDR1 KGHDR and CDR2 SFDVKD. CDR3 nucleotide sequence: TGTGCCACCAGTGGTTCTCCGCCAGGACAGGGAGGCACCGGGGAGCTGTTTTTT. Its translation: CATSGSPPGQGGTGELFF.

The chain carries TRBV7-6 and TRBJ1-3; TRBD1 is a possible D gene (5 bases). This CDR3 is 14 amino acids long. Trimming pared 3 bases from V and 4 bases from J, leaving 10 bases between. Germline V lookup: CDR1 SGHVS, CDR2 FNYEAQ. The CDR3: CASSLARGGNTIYF. DNA of the CDR3: TGTGCCAGCAGCTTGGCCCGGGGCGGAAACACCATATATTTT.

This clonotype was seen a few times. This chain joins TRBV5-1 and TRBJ2-3; 11 nucleotides line up with TRBD2. The germline V gene has CDR1 SGHRS and CDR2 YFSETQ. Unmatched junction bases numbered 11, after V lost 6 bases and J lost 2 bases. The CDR3 loop spans 17 amino acids. The CDR3 DNA is TGCGCCAGCACCGTGGCCCCTAGCGGGGGGTCCACAGATACGCAGTATTTT. Translating gives CASTVAPSGGSTDTQYF.

This sequence joins TRBV7-3 and TRBJ2-6; the match to TRBD1 covers 7 bases. The CDR3 has 16 residues. After removal of 3 bases from V and 3 bases from J, the junction contained 5 bases not matched to a gene. Germline V gives CDR1 SGHTA, CDR2 FQGTGA. The CDR3 is CASSFQGGLGANVLTF. CDR3 in DNA: TGTGCCAGCAGCTTCCAAGGGGGCCTTGGGGCCAACGTCCTGACTTTC.

The rearrangement uses TRBV30 and TRBJ1-2; D might be TRBD1 (6 bases). Germline values: CDR1 GTSNPN, CDR2 SVGIG (reference sequence). V dropped 8 bases and J dropped 3 bases, with 25 bases sitting between them. CDR3 size: 16 residues. The CDR3 nucleotides are TGTGCCGGAGGCTCGTTTGCCGGGACAAGAGACTATGGCTACACCTTC. It codes for CAGGSFAGTRDYGYTF.

The chain uses TRBV6-2 or TRBV6-3 and TRBJ2-7, with 10 nucleotides matching TRBD2. The V and J ends lost 6 bases and 3 bases, in that order; junction bases with no gene match: 8. From germline, CDR1 is MNHEY and CDR2 SVGEGT. The CDR3 runs 15 residues. CDR3 DNA: TGTGCCAGCAGAGAAGGAGCGGGGGGGATCTACGAGCAGTACTTC. This encodes CASREGAGGIYEQYF.

In this sample, this clonotype turned up a few times. This chain uses TRBV10-3 with TRBJ2-5; D unclear. The V and J ends lost 3 bases and 1 base respectively, with 15 bases between them. The CDR3 covers 16 residues. The germline CDR1 and CDR2 sequences are ENHRY and SYGVKD. This CDR3 is CAISEVSPAPQETQYF. The DNA of the CDR3 is TGTGCCATCAGTGAAGTCAGCCCCGCGCCCCAAGAGACCCAGTACTTC.

Points on this clonotype: This may be a read error: a much more frequent sequence differs by one nucleotide. The chain links TRBV5-6 to TRBJ2-3; D might be TRBD1 or TRBD2, each matching 5 bases. This CDR3 comprises 15 residues. V lost 4 bases and J 3 bases, leaving 15 bases between the germline ends. Germline lookup yields CDR1 SGHDT and CDR2 YYEEEE. CDR3 protein: CASSRVVGETDTQYF. The CDR3 DNA sequence: TGTGCCAGCAGCAGGGTCGTAGGGGAGACAGATACGCAGTATTTT.